What follows describes a single T cell receptor beta chain. The CDR3 loop spans 15 amino acids. CDR1 ENHRY and CDR2 SYGVKD come from the germline V gene. No DNA is given; TCRdb re-called the 5' RACE reads and lists each CDR3 protein once. The ten most abundant clones cover less than 7.5% of a sample with about 440,000 distinct CDR3 sequences. This sample was taken from a study of T cells expressing NK-cell markers. The TCR sequence derives from a woman between 18 and 70 years old in good health. The sequencing input was blood T cells: a sorted CD56 or NKG2C T cell subset, CD4+ or CD8+ T cells, or bulk PBMC T cells (not recorded which). This rearrangement joins TRBV10-3 to TRBJ1-1. CDR3 loop: CAIRVSEVLNTEAFF.